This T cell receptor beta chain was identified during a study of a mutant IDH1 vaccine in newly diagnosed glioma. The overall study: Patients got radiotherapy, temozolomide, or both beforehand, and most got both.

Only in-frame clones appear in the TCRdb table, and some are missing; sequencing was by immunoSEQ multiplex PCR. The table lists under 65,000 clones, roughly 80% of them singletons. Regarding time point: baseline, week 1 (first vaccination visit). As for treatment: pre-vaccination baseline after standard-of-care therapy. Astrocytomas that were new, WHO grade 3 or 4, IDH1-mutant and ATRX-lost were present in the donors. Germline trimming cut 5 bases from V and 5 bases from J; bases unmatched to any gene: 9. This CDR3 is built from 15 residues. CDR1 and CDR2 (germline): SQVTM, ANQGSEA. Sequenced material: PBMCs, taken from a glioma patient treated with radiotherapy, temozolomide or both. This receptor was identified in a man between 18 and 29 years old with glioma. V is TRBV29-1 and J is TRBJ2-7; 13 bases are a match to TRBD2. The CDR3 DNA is TGCAGCGTTCCTACCCTGGGGACTAGCGGGAACGAGCAGTACTTC. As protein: CSVPTLGTSGNEQYF.